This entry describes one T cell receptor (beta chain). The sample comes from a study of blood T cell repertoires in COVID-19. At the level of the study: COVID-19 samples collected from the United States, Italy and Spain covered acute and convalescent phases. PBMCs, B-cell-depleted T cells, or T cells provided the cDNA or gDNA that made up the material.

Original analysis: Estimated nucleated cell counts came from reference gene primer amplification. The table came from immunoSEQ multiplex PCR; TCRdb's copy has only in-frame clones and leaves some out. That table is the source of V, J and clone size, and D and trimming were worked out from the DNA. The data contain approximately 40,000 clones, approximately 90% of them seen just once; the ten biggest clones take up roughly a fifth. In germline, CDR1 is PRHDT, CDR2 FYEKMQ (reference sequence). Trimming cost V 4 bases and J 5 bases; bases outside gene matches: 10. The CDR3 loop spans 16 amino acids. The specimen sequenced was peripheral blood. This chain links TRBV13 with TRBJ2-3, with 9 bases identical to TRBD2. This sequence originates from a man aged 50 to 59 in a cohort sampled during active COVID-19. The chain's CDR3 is CASSSRGGTPGDTQYF. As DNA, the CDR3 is TGTGCCAGCAGCTCGCGGGGGGGAACGCCTGGAGATACGCAGTATTTT.